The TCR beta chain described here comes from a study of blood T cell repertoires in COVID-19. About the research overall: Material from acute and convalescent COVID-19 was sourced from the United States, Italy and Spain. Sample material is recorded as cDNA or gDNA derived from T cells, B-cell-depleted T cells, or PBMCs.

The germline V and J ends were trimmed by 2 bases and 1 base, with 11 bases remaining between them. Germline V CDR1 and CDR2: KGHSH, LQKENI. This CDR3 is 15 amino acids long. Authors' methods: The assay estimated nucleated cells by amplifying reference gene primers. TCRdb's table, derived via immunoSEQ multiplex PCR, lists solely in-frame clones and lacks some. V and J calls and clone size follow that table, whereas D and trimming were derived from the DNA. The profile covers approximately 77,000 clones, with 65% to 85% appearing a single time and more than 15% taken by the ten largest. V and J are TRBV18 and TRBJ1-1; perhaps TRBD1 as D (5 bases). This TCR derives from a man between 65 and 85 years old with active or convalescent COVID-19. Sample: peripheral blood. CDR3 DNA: TGTGCCAGCTCACCAGTACAGGTCGGGAACACTGAAGCTTTCTTT. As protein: CASSPVQVGNTEAFF.